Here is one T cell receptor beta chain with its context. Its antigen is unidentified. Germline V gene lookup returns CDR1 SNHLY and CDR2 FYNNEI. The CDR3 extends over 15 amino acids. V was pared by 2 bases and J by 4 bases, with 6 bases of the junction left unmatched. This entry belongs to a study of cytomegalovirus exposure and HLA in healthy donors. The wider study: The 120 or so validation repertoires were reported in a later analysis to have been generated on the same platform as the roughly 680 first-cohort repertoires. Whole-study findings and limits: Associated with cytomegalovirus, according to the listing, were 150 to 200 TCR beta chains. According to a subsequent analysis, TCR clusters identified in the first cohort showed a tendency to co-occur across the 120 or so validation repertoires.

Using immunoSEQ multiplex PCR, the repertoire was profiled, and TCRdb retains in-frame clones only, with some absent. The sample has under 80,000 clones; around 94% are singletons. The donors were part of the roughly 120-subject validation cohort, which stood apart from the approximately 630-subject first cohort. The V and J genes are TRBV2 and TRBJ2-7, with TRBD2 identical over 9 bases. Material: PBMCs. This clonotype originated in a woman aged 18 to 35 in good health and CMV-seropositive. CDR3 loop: CASSELASGTYEQYF. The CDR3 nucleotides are TGTGCCAGCAGTGAACTGGCTAGCGGGACTTACGAGCAGTACTTC.